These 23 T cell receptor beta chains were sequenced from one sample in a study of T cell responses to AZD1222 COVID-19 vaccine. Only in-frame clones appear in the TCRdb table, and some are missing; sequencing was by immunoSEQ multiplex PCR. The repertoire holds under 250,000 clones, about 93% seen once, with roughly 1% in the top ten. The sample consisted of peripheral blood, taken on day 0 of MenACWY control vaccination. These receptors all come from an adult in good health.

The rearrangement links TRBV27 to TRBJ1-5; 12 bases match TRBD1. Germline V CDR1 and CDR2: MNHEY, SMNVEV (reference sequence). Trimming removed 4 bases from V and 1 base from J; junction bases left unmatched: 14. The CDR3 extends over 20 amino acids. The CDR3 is CASSSLPGTGGLGSNQPQHF. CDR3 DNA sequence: TGTGCCAGCAGTTCCCTCCCCGGGACAGGGGGCCTGGGGAGCAATCAGCCCCAGCATTTT.

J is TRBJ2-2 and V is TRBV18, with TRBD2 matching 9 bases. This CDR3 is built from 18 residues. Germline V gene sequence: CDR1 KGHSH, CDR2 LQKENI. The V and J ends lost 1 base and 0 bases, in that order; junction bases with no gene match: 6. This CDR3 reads CASSPQLAGHANTGELFF. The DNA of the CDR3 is TGTGCCAGCTCACCACAACTAGCGGGCCACGCGAACACCGGGGAGCTGTTTTTT.

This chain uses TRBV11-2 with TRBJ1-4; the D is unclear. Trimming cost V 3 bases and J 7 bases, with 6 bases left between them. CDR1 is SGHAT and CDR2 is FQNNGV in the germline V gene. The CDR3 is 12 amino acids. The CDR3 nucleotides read TGTGCCAGCAGCTTCACGGGTGAAAAACTGTTTTTT. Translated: CASSFTGEKLFF.

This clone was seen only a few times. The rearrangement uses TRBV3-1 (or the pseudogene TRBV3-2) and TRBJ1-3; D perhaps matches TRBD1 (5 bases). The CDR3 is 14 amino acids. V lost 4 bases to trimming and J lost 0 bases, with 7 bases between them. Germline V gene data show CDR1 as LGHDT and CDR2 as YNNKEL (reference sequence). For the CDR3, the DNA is TGTGCCAGCAGCCGGGACTACTCTGGAAACACCATATATTTT. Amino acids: CASSRDYSGNTIYF.

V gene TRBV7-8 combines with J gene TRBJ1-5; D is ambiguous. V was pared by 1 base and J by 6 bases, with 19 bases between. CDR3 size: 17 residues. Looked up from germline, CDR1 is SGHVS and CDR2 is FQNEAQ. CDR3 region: CASSLEAGLTIGQPQHF. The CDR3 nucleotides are TGTGCCAGCAGCTTAGAGGCAGGCTTGACAATAGGTCAGCCCCAGCATTTT.

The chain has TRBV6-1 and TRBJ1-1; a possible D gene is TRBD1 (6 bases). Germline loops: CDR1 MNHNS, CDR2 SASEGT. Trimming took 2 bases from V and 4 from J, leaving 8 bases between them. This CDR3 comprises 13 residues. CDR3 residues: CASSEIRGTEAFF. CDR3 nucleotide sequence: TGTGCCAGCAGTGAAATCAGGGGCACTGAAGCTTTCTTT.

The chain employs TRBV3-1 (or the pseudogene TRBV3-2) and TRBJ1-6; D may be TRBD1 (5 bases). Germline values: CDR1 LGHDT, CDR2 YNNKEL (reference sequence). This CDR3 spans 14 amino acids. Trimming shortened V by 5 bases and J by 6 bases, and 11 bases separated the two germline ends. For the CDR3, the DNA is TGTGCCAGCAGCGTGAGGGACGTTAATTCACCCCTCCACTTT. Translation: CASSVRDVNSPLHF.

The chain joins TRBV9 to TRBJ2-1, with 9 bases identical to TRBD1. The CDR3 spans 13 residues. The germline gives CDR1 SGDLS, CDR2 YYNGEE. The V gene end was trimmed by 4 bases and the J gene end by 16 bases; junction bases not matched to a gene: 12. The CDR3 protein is CASSSSRDRDGFF. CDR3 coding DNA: TGTGCCAGCAGCTCGTCCCGGGACAGGGACGGCTTCTTC. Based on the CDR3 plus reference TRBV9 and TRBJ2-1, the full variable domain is DSGVTQTPKHLITATGQRVTLRCSPRSGDLSVYWYQQSLDQGLQFLIQYYNGEERAKGNILERFSAQQFPDLHSELNLSSLELGDSALYFCASSSSRDRDGFFGPGTRLTVL.

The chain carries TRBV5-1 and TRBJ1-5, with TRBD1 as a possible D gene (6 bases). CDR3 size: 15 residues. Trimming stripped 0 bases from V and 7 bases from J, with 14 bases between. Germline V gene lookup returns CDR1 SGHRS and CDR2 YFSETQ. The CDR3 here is CASSLGYRAGQPQHF. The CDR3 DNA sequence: TGCGCCAGCAGCTTGGGCTACAGGGCTGGACAGCCCCAGCATTTT.

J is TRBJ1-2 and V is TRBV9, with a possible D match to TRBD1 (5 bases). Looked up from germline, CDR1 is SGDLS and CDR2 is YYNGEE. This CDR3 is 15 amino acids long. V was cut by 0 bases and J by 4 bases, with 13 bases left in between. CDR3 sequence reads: CASSVAPGGAYGYTF. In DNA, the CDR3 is TGTGCCAGCAGCGTAGCTCCAGGAGGGGCCTATGGCTACACCTTC. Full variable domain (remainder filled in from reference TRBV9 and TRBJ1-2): DSGVTQTPKHLITATGQRVTLRCSPRSGDLSVYWYQQSLDQGLQFLIQYYNGEERAKGNILERFSAQQFPDLHSELNLSSLELGDSALYFCASSVAPGGAYGYTFGSGTRLTVV.

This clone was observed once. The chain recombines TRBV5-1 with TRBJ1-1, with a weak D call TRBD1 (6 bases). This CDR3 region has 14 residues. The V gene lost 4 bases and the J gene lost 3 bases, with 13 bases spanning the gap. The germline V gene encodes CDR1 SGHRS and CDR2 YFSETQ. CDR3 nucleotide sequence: TGCGCCAGCAGCCCCGGGGGCATCGACACTGAAGCTTTCTTT. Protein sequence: CASSPGGIDTEAFF.

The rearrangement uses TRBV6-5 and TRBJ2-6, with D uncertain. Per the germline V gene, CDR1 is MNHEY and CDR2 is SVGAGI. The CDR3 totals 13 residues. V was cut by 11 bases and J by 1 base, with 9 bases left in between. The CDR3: CAATTSGANVLTF. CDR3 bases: TGTGCCGCAACAACGTCTGGGGCCAACGTCCTGACTTTC.

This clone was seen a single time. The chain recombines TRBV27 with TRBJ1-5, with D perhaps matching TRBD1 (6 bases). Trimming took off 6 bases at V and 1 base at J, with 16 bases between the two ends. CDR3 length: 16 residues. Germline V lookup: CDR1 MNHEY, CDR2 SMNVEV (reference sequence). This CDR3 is CASRSGGGPSNQPQHF. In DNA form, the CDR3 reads TGTGCCAGCAGGTCCGGGGGGGGGCCAAGCAATCAGCCCCAGCATTTT.

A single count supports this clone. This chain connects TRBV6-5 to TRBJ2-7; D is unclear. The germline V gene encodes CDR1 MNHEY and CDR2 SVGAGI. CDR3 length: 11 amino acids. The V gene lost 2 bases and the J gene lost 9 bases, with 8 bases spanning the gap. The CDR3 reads CASSYIGWQYF. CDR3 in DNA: TGTGCCAGCAGTTACATTGGATGGCAGTACTTC.

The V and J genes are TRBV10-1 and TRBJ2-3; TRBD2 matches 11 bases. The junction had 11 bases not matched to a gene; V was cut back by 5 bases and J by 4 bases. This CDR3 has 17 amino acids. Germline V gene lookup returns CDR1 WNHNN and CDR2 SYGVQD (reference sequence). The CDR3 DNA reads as TGCGCCAGCAGTAACGAAAACCTAGCGGGGGGCCCAGATACGCAGTATTTT. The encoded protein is CASSNENLAGGPDTQYF.

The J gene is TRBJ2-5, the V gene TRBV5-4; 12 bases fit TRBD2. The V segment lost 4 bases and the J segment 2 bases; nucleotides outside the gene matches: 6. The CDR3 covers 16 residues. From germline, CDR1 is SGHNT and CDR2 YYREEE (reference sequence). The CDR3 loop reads CASSQRLAGVQETQYF. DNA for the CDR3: TGTGCCAGCAGCCAAAGACTAGCGGGGGTACAAGAGACCCAGTACTTC.

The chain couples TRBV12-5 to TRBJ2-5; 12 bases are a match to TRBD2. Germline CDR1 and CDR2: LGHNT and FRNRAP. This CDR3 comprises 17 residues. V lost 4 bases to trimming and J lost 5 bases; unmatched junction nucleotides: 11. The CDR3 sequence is CASGSTQTSGGQETQYF. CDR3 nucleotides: TGTGCTAGTGGTTCCACCCAGACTAGCGGGGGCCAGGAGACCCAGTACTTC.

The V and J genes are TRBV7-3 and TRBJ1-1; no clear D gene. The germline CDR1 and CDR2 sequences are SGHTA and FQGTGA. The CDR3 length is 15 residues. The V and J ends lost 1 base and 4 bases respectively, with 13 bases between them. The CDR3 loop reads CASSLKQAPSTEAFF. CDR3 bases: TGTGCCAGCAGCTTAAAGCAGGCCCCGAGCACTGAAGCTTTCTTT.

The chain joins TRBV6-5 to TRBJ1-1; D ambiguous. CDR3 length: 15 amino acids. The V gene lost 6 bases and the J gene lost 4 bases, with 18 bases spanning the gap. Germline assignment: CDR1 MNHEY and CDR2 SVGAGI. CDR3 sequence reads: CASRRDVGSFTEAFF. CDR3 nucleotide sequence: TGTGCCAGCAGACGCGATGTGGGTTCCTTCACTGAAGCTTTCTTT.

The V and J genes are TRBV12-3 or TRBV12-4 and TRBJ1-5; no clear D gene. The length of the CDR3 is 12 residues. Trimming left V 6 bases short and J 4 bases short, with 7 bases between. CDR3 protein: CASSPGNQPQHF. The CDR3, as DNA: TGTGCCAGCAGCCCAGGTAATCAGCCCCAGCATTTT.

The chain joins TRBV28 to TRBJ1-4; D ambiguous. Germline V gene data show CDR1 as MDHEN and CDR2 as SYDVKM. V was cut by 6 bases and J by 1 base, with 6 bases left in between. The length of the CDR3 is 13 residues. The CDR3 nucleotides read TGTGCCAGCAGGTGGGGAACTAATGAAAAACTGTTTTTT. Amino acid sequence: CASRWGTNEKLFF.

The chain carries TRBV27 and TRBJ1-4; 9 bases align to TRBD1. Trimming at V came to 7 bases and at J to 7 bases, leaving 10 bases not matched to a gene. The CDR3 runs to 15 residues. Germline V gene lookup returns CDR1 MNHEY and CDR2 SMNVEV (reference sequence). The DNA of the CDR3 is TGTGCCAGCACCAATCCCGGGACAGGGTTTGAAAAACTGTTTTTT. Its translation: CASTNPGTGFEKLFF. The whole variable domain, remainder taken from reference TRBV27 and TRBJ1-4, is EAQVTQNPRYLITVTGKKLTVTCSQNMNHEYMSWYRQDPGLGLRQIYYSMNVEVTDKGDVPEGYKVSRKEKRNFPLILESPSPNQTSLYFCASTNPGTGFEKLFFGSGTQLSVL.

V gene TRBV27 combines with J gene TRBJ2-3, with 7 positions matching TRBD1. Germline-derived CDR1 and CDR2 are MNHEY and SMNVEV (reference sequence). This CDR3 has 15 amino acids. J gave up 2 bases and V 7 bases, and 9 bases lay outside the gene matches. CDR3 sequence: CASILEGAITDTQYF. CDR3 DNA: TGTGCCAGCATACTCGAGGGGGCCATCACAGATACGCAGTATTTT.